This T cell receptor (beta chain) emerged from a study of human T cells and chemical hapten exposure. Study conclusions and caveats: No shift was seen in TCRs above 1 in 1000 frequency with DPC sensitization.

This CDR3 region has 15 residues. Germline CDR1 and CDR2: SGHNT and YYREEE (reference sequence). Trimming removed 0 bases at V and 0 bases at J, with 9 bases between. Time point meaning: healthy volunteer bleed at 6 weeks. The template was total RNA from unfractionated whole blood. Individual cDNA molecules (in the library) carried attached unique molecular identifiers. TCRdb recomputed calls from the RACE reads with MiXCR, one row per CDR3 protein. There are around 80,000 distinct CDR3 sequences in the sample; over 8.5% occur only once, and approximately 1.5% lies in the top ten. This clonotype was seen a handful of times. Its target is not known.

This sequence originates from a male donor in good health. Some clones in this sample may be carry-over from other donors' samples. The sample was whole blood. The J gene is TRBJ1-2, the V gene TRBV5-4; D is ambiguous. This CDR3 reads CASSLETAANYGYTF. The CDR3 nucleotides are TGTGCCAGCAGCTTGGAAACAGCAGCTAACTATGGCTACACCTTC.